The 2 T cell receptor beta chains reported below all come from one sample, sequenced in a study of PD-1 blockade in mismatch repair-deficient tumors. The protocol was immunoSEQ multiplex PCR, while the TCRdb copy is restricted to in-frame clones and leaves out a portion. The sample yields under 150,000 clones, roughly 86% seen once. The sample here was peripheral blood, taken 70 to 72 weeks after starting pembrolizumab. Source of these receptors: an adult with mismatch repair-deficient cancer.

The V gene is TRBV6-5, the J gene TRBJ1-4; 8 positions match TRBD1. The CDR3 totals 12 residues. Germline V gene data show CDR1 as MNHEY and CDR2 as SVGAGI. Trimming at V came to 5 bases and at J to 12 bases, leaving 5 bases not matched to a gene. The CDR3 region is CASSPGQGELFF. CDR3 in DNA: TGTGCCAGCAGTCCCGGACAGGGTGAACTGTTTTTT.

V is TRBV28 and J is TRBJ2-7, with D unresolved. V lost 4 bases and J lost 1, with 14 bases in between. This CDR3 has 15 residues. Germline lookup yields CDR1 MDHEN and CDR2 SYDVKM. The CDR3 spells CASSSPTARSYEQYF. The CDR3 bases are TGTGCCAGCAGTTCCCCGACCGCCCGTTCCTACGAGCAGTACTTC.